The rows below give T cell receptor beta chains drawn from one sample of a study of blood T cell repertoires in COVID-19. Only in-frame clones appear in the TCRdb table, and some are missing; sequencing was by immunoSEQ multiplex PCR. The repertoire consists of about 210,000 clones, with about 84% occurring once and the leading ten covering around 4.7%. The sample taken for sequencing was PBMCs or T cells enriched from blood (not recorded which). These receptor sequences come from a man aged 25 to 40 with acute COVID-19. The CDR3 runs from the conserved cysteine through the conserved F or W. The order of the fields is clone size, J gene, D gene, V gene, CDR3 protein, CDR3 DNA. The D gene is left open where the match is weak. Not all rows give a size; the values are once, few, many and, for expanded clones, a class.

abundance: NA; j_gene: TRBJ2-7; d_gene: TRBD1; v_gene: TRBV4-1; CDR3aa: CASSLPGQGASEQYF; CDR3nt: TGCGCCAGCAGCCTGCCGGGACAGGGGGCGTCCGAGCAGTACTTC
abundance: few; j_gene: TRBJ1-2; d_gene: NA; v_gene: TRBV4-1; CDR3aa: CASSQTGNYGYTF; CDR3nt: TGCGCCAGCAGCCAAACGGGAAACTATGGCTACACCTTC
abundance: NA; j_gene: TRBJ1-5; d_gene: NA; v_gene: TRBV29-1; CDR3aa: CSVVQGNQPQHF; CDR3nt: TGCAGCGTTGTTCAGGGCAATCAGCCCCAGCATTTT
abundance: NA; j_gene: TRBJ1-5; d_gene: NA; v_gene: TRBV30; CDR3aa: CAWSAGEYSNQPQHF; CDR3nt: TGTGCCTGGAGTGCTGGGGAGTATAGCAATCAGCCCCAGCATTTT
abundance: once; j_gene: TRBJ2-3; d_gene: TRBD2; v_gene: TRBV23-1; CDR3aa: CASSPRETSGGAGDTQYF; CDR3nt: TGCGCCAGCAGCCCCCGGGAGACTAGCGGGGGGGCTGGGGATACGCAGTATTTT
abundance: few; j_gene: TRBJ1-6; d_gene: NA; v_gene: TRBV27; CDR3aa: CASSLNGIPSYNSPLHF; CDR3nt: TGTGCCAGCAGCCTTAACGGGATCCCCTCCTATAATTCACCCCTCCACTTT
abundance: NA; j_gene: TRBJ2-7; d_gene: NA; v_gene: TRBV5-4; CDR3aa: CASSHIAEGPREQYF; CDR3nt: TGTGCCAGCAGTCACATAGCGGAGGGGCCACGCGAGCAGTACTTC
abundance: NA; j_gene: TRBJ1-1; d_gene: NA; v_gene: TRBV5-1; CDR3aa: CASSLVTGGGNTEAFF; CDR3nt: TGCGCCAGCAGCTTGGTGACGGGAGGGGGGAACACTGAAGCTTTCTTT
abundance: NA; j_gene: TRBJ2-7; d_gene: TRBD1; v_gene: TRBV3-1/TRBV3-2; CDR3aa: CASSLPPGQNNYEQYF; CDR3nt: TGTGCCAGCAGCTTGCCTCCGGGACAGAATAACTACGAGCAGTACTTC
abundance: NA; j_gene: TRBJ2-2; d_gene: TRBD2; v_gene: TRBV11-2; CDR3aa: CASSARLALNTGELFF; CDR3nt: TGTGCCAGCAGCGCCCGACTAGCTTTGAACACCGGGGAGCTGTTTTTT
abundance: NA; j_gene: TRBJ2-1; d_gene: TRBD2; v_gene: TRBV7-6; CDR3aa: CASSLSSRTSYNEQFF; CDR3nt: TGTGCCAGCAGCTTATCTTCCCGGACTAGCTACAATGAGCAGTTCTTC
abundance: NA; j_gene: TRBJ2-5; d_gene: NA; v_gene: TRBV7-3; CDR3aa: CASSPSFGETQYF; CDR3nt: TGTGCCAGCAGCCCGAGTTTCGGAGAGACCCAGTACTTC
abundance: NA; j_gene: TRBJ2-2; d_gene: TRBD1; v_gene: TRBV2; CDR3aa: CASRWDREPTGELFF; CDR3nt: TGTGCCAGCAGGTGGGACAGGGAGCCGACCGGGGAGCTGTTTTTT
abundance: NA; j_gene: TRBJ1-2; d_gene: NA; v_gene: TRBV4-2; CDR3aa: CASSSGVNYGYTF; CDR3nt: TGTGCCAGCAGCTCGGGGGTTAACTATGGCTACACCTTC
abundance: NA; j_gene: TRBJ2-3; d_gene: TRBD2; v_gene: TRBV5-4; CDR3aa: CASSYPTGGSLTDTQYF; CDR3nt: TGTGCCAGCAGCTACCCCACGGGGGGTAGTCTCACAGATACGCAGTATTTT
abundance: NA; j_gene: TRBJ2-7; d_gene: TRBD2; v_gene: TRBV27; CDR3aa: CASSLAGVLSGSYEQYF; CDR3nt: TGTGCCAGCAGCCTAGCGGGCGTCCTCTCGGGCTCCTACGAGCAGTACTTC
abundance: NA; j_gene: TRBJ1-6; d_gene: NA; v_gene: TRBV9; CDR3aa: CASSRSESSYNSPLHF; CDR3nt: TGTGCCAGCAGCCGCTCTGAGAGCTCCTATAATTCACCCCTCCACTTT
abundance: NA; j_gene: TRBJ1-3; d_gene: NA; v_gene: TRBV4-1; CDR3aa: CASSQVAGNTIYF; CDR3nt: TGCGCCAGCAGCCAAGTAGCTGGAAACACCATATATTTT
abundance: NA; j_gene: TRBJ1-2; d_gene: TRBD1; v_gene: TRBV24-1; CDR3aa: CATSATGTGGRSYTF; CDR3nt: TGTGCCACCAGTGCCACCGGGACAGGGGGGCGAAGCTACACCTTC
abundance: once; j_gene: TRBJ1-2; d_gene: TRBD1; v_gene: TRBV14; CDR3aa: CASSARTGGYGYTF; CDR3nt: TGTGCCAGCAGCGCGAGGACAGGGGGCTATGGCTACACCTTC
abundance: NA; j_gene: TRBJ2-7; d_gene: NA; v_gene: TRBV21-1; CDR3aa: CASSNGDRVSYEQYF; CDR3nt: TGTGCCAGCAGCAACGGGGACAGGGTCTCCTACGAGCAGTACTTC
abundance: many; j_gene: TRBJ2-7; d_gene: NA; v_gene: TRBV6-5; CDR3aa: CASRPGLLSSYEQYF; CDR3nt: TGTGCCAGCAGGCCGGGACTCCTCAGCTCCTACGAGCAGTACTTC
abundance: NA; j_gene: TRBJ2-5; d_gene: TRBD1; v_gene: TRBV28; CDR3aa: CASTEDRSQETQYF; CDR3nt: TGTGCCAGCACCGAGGACAGGAGCCAAGAGACCCAGTACTTC
abundance: NA; j_gene: TRBJ2-2; d_gene: TRBD2; v_gene: TRBV7-9; CDR3aa: CASSLLRGANTGELFF; CDR3nt: TGTGCCAGCAGCTTACTGCGGGGGGCAAACACCGGGGAGCTGTTTTTT
abundance: NA; j_gene: TRBJ1-1; d_gene: TRBD1; v_gene: TRBV10-1; CDR3aa: CASSEATGLNTEAFF; CDR3nt: TGCGCCAGCAGTGAGGCGACAGGGTTGAACACTGAAGCTTTCTTT
abundance: once; j_gene: TRBJ2-7; d_gene: NA; v_gene: TRBV14; CDR3aa: CASSQGSHRAPYEQYF; CDR3nt: TGTGCCAGCAGCCAAGGGTCCCACAGGGCCCCCTACGAGCAGTACTTC
abundance: NA; j_gene: TRBJ1-3; d_gene: NA; v_gene: TRBV11-2; CDR3aa: CASSPVGNTIYF; CDR3nt: TGTGCCAGCAGTCCCGTCGGAAACACCATATATTTT
abundance: NA; j_gene: TRBJ1-2; d_gene: NA; v_gene: TRBV21-1; CDR3aa: CASSTHTYPPYGYTF; CDR3nt: TGTGCCAGCAGCACCCACACGTACCCTCCTTATGGCTACACCTTC
abundance: NA; j_gene: TRBJ2-3; d_gene: TRBD2; v_gene: TRBV4-1; CDR3aa: CASSQLAGGGDTQYF; CDR3nt: TGCGCCAGCAGCCAACTAGCGGGGGGAGGAGATACGCAGTATTTT
abundance: few; j_gene: TRBJ2-5; d_gene: TRBD2; v_gene: TRBV5-4; CDR3aa: CASSLGTSGGGTQYF; CDR3nt: TGTGCCAGCAGCTTGGGGACTAGCGGGGGCGGGACCCAGTACTTC
abundance: NA; j_gene: TRBJ1-3; d_gene: NA; v_gene: TRBV6-6; CDR3aa: CAAGVGGNTIYF; CDR3nt: TGTGCCGCGGGGGTGGGTGGAAACACCATATATTTT
abundance: few; j_gene: TRBJ2-3; d_gene: NA; v_gene: TRBV5-6; CDR3aa: CASSLPTDTQYF; CDR3nt: TGTGCCAGCAGCCTTCCTACAGATACGCAGTATTTT
abundance: NA; j_gene: TRBJ1-4; d_gene: TRBD1; v_gene: TRBV5-4; CDR3aa: CASSPGQGAVNEKLFF; CDR3nt: TGTGCCAGCAGTCCGGGACAGGGGGCTGTTAATGAAAAACTGTTTTTT
abundance: NA; j_gene: TRBJ1-1; d_gene: TRBD1; v_gene: TRBV11-2; CDR3aa: CASSLENRGTEAFF; CDR3nt: TGTGCCAGCAGCTTAGAGAACAGGGGCACTGAAGCTTTCTTT
abundance: once; j_gene: TRBJ1-3; d_gene: NA; v_gene: TRBV9; CDR3aa: CASSVTIRGTGNTIYF; CDR3nt: TGTGCCAGCAGCGTAACCATACGGGGGACTGGAAACACCATATATTTT
abundance: NA; j_gene: TRBJ1-1; d_gene: NA; v_gene: TRBV12-3/TRBV12-4; CDR3aa: CASSYPKGFEAFF; CDR3nt: TGTGCCAGCAGTTACCCAAAGGGGTTTGAAGCTTTCTTT
abundance: NA; j_gene: TRBJ1-1; d_gene: NA; v_gene: TRBV5-1; CDR3aa: CASSLVEAGATEAFF; CDR3nt: TGCGCCAGCAGCTTGGTGGAGGCAGGGGCCACTGAAGCTTTCTTT
abundance: few; j_gene: TRBJ2-3; d_gene: TRBD2; v_gene: TRBV15; CDR3aa: CATSLWPSGGRNTDTQYF; CDR3nt: TGTGCCACCAGTCTGTGGCCTAGCGGGGGAAGAAACACAGATACGCAGTATTTT
abundance: NA; j_gene: TRBJ1-2; d_gene: NA; v_gene: TRBV28; CDR3aa: CASTNAGGYGYTF; CDR3nt: TGTGCCAGCACTAACGCGGGGGGCTATGGCTACACCTTC
abundance: NA; j_gene: TRBJ2-2; d_gene: TRBD2; v_gene: TRBV2; CDR3aa: CASSARGGLNTGELFF; CDR3nt: TGTGCCAGCAGTGCACGGGGGGGCCTAAACACCGGGGAGCTGTTTTTT
abundance: NA; j_gene: TRBJ2-5; d_gene: TRBD2; v_gene: TRBV2; CDR3aa: CASADLLADKGTQYF; CDR3nt: TGTGCCAGCGCCGACTTACTAGCGGACAAGGGGACCCAGTACTTC
abundance: NA; j_gene: TRBJ2-7; d_gene: NA; v_gene: TRBV29-1; CDR3aa: CSVVDREQYF; CDR3nt: TGCAGCGTTGTTGACAGGGAGCAGTACTTC
abundance: NA; j_gene: TRBJ1-6; d_gene: NA; v_gene: TRBV28; CDR3aa: CASTQTYRGYNSPLHF; CDR3nt: TGTGCCAGCACTCAAACTTATAGGGGGTATAATTCACCCCTCCACTTT
abundance: NA; j_gene: TRBJ2-5; d_gene: TRBD1; v_gene: TRBV28; CDR3aa: CASSSPGTGQETQYF; CDR3nt: TGTGCCAGCAGTTCGCCAGGGACAGGGCAAGAGACCCAGTACTTC